Sequencing of this T cell receptor (beta chain) was carried out in a study of fetal regulatory T cell absence and autoimmunity. With 5 bases removed from V and 4 bases from J, the gap between germline ends came to 18 bases. The germline V gene encodes CDR1 MGHRA and CDR2 YSYEKL. CDR3 size: 15 residues. Libraries were prepared by immunoSEQ multiplex PCR; TCRdb keeps only in-frame clonotypes and omits some of them. The data show about 95,000 clones, around 72% seen once. The TCR originated in a male donor with IPEX syndrome. Material for sequencing was pancreas tissue. The chain uses TRBV4-1 and TRBJ2-7; tentative D call: TRBD1 (5 bases). CDR3 DNA sequence: TGCGCCAGCAGCGGGCGACTCCACCCAGGGTACGAGCAGTACTTC. Its protein product is CASSGRLHPGYEQYF.